The 29 T cell receptor beta chains presented below share a single source sample, sequenced in a study of blood T cell repertoires in COVID-19. Method: immunoSEQ multiplex PCR; TCRdb's copy keeps in-frame clones and lacks some. The table lists approximately 500,000 clones, around nine tenths of them singletons. Material for sequencing was PBMCs or T cells enriched from blood (not recorded which). The receptor set was obtained from a woman in her thirties or forties who had recovered from COVID-19.

The CDR3 loop is CASSSWTGGASGYTF. The CDR3 DNA is TGTGCCAGCAGTTCATGGACAGGGGGCGCCTCCGGCTACACCTTC. J is TRBJ1-2 and V is TRBV27; 11 positions agree with TRBD1. Germline V CDR1 and CDR2: MNHEY, SMNVEV (reference sequence). This CDR3 is 15 amino acids long. Trimming cost V 4 bases and J 8 bases; bases outside gene matches: 9.

This clone appeared once. This rearrangement joins TRBV5-5 to TRBJ2-7; 8 nucleotides match TRBD1. CDR1 is SGHKS, CDR2 YYEKEE, per germline (reference sequence). The trim removed 4 bases at V and 6 bases at J, leaving 12 bases unmatched. There are 15 residues in the CDR3. CDR3 DNA: TGTGCCAGCAGCCCACAGGGCAGGGGGCTCGTCGAGCAGTACTTC. Translated, it gives CASSPQGRGLVEQYF.

V is TRBV19 and J is TRBJ1-5; D is ambiguous. Germline-derived CDR1 and CDR2 are LNHDA and SQIVND (reference sequence). The length of the CDR3 is 15 residues. The germline V and J ends were trimmed by 3 bases and 4 bases, with 13 bases remaining between them. CDR3 protein: CASSMLGVRNQPQHF. CDR3 sequence (DNA): TGTGCCAGTAGTATGCTCGGGGTGCGGAATCAGCCCCAGCATTTT. Looking up the rest from reference TRBV19 and TRBJ1-5 gives the full variable domain: DGGITQSPKYLFRKEGQNVTLSCEQNLNHDAMYWYRQDPGQGLRLIYYSQIVNDFQKGDIAEGYSVSREKKESFPLTVTSAQKNPTAFYLCASSMLGVRNQPQHFGDGTRLSIL.

The V gene is TRBV6-2 or TRBV6-3, the J gene TRBJ2-2, with a possible D match to TRBD1 (5 bases). Germline V gene sequence: CDR1 MNHEY, CDR2 SVGEGT. The CDR3 is made up of 15 amino acids. The V gene lost 0 bases and the J gene lost 6 bases, with 11 bases spanning the gap. This chain's CDR3 is CASSYSYQGSGELFF. CDR3 DNA: TGTGCCAGCAGTTACTCGTACCAGGGATCCGGGGAGCTGTTTTTT.

The chain employs TRBV11-2 and TRBJ1-1, with TRBD1 matching over 8 bases. Germline CDR1 is SGHAT and CDR2 is FQNNGV. With 5 bases clipped from V and 3 bases from J, the junction kept 8 bases outside the gene matches. This CDR3 comprises 15 residues. CDR3 residues: CASSVNRGGDTEAFF. As DNA, the CDR3 is TGTGCCAGCAGCGTCAACAGGGGGGGGGACACTGAAGCTTTCTTT.

The rearrangement links TRBV11-2 to TRBJ1-2; possibly TRBD1 for D (5 bases). CDR3 size: 15 residues. Germline loops: CDR1 SGHAT, CDR2 FQNNGV. Trimming pared 2 bases from V and 6 bases from J, leaving 16 bases between. This CDR3 reads CASSLKPLAGHGYTF. DNA of the CDR3: TGTGCCAGCAGCTTAAAACCCTTGGCAGGGCATGGCTACACCTTC.

The count of this clone is one. The chain carries TRBV18 and TRBJ2-3, with D unresolved. Germline V gene lookup returns CDR1 KGHSH and CDR2 LQKENI. V shed 2 bases and J shed 0 bases, with 12 bases lying between them. The CDR3 runs to 16 residues. The CDR3 DNA reads TGTGCCAGCTCACCAGCACGCGGAGCTAGCACAGATACGCAGTATTTT. As protein: CASSPARGASTDTQYF.

This clone was picked up one time. The J gene is TRBJ1-2, the V gene TRBV20-1; possible D gene TRBD1, 6 bases. V gave up 3 bases and J gave up 3 bases, with 11 bases separating them. The V gene's germline CDR1 is DFQATT and CDR2 SNEGSKA (reference sequence). There are 13 residues in the CDR3. The CDR3: CSASEQGDYGYTF. CDR3 sequence (DNA): TGCAGTGCTAGTGAACAGGGTGACTATGGCTACACCTTC.

A note on this clone: Because the CDR3's place on the DNA is in doubt, the DNA is left out and the CDR3 is given as listed by TCRdb. The chain links TRBV27 to TRBJ2-1; the table names TRBD1, a call not compared with the DNA. Per the germline V gene, CDR1 is MNHEY and CDR2 is SMNVEV (reference sequence). Termini included, the CDR3 measures 12 amino acids. Here the CDR3 reads CASSFGQGAAFF.

The CDR3 bases are TGTGCCAGCAGCTTACGGGGTAACTATGGCTACACCTTC. This sequence encodes CASSLRGNYGYTF. The chain employs TRBV11-2 and TRBJ1-2; D ambiguous. Per germline, CDR1 SGHAT and CDR2 FQNNGV. The CDR3 loop spans 13 amino acids. The V and J ends lost 2 bases and 1 base respectively, with 5 bases between them.

In this sample, this clone turned up once. The chain combines TRBV11-2 with TRBJ1-1; unclear D gene. The V and J ends lost 5 bases and 7 bases respectively, with 14 bases between them. CDR3 size: 13 residues. Germline CDR1 SGHAT, CDR2 FQNNGV. CDR3 region: CASSIRSGSEAFF. The CDR3 bases are TGTGCCAGCAGCATTAGGTCGGGAAGTGAAGCTTTCTTT.

The V gene is TRBV5-1, the J gene TRBJ2-5; 10 nucleotides align to TRBD2. Trimming cost V 5 bases and J 4 bases; bases outside gene matches: 8. CDR1 and CDR2 (germline): SGHRS, YFSETQ. The CDR3 extends over 15 amino acids. The CDR3 DNA is TGCGCCAGCAGGATTCTAGCGGGAGCGCGAGAGACCCAGTACTTC. Its translation is CASRILAGARETQYF.

The rearrangement joins TRBV4-1 to TRBJ2-2, with D unresolved. The CDR3 sequence is 13 residues long. CDR1 MGHRA and CDR2 YSYEKL come from the germline V gene. V lost 4 bases, J lost 5 bases, and 8 bases lay in between. Written as DNA, the CDR3 is TGCGCCAGCAGCCTAGCCCCAACCGGGGAGCTGTTTTTT. Its translation is CASSLAPTGELFF.

The sample holds one count of this clone. This chain connects TRBV21-1 to TRBJ2-1; TRBD2 is the table's D call, not checked against the DNA. TRBV21-1 counts as a pseudogene. This CDR3 spans 17 amino acids. Here the CDR3 reads CASSNGLAGGPNNEQFF. The CDR3 DNA reads as TGTGCCAGCAGCAATGGACTAGCGGGAGGGCCTAACAATGAGCAGTTCTTC.

The gene calls are TRBV7-2 and TRBJ1-2; a possible D gene is TRBD1 (5 bases). CDR1 is SGHTA, CDR2 FQGNSA, per germline. This CDR3 spans 14 amino acids. V lost 5 bases to trimming and J lost 8 bases, with 18 bases between them. The CDR3 sequence is CASSPPRDGVGYTF. The CDR3 coding sequence is TGTGCCAGCAGCCCCCCGCGGGACGGGGTAGGCTACACCTTC. Supplemented by reference TRBV7-2 and TRBJ1-2, the full variable domain reads GAGVSQSPSNKVTEKGKDVELRCDPISGHTALYWYRQSLGQGLEFLIYFQGNSAPDKSGLPSDRFSAERTGGSVSTLTIQRTQQEDSAVYLCASSPPRDGVGYTFGSGTRLTVV.

This clone was counted a single time. The V and J genes are TRBV11-3 and TRBJ2-1; D is perhaps TRBD2 (7 bases). CDR3 length: 14 residues. Between the trimmed V and J ends, which lost 5 bases and 7 bases, there was a span of 15 bases. Per the germline V gene, CDR1 is SGHNT and CDR2 is YENEEA. Here the CDR3 reads CASSLSRGGNEQFF. CDR3 nucleotide sequence: TGTGCCAGCAGCCTGTCTAGGGGGGGGAATGAGCAGTTCTTC. The complete variable domain, with remaining parts taken from reference TRBV11-3 and TRBJ2-1, reads EAGVVQSPRYKIIEKKQPVAFWCNPISGHNTLYWYLQNLGQGPELLIRYENEEAVDDSQLPKDRFSAERLKGVDSTLKIQPAELGDSAVYLCASSLSRGGNEQFFGPGTRLTVL.

The rearrangement links TRBV19 to TRBJ2-5; TRBD1 aligns across 8 bases. The CDR3 contains 15 residues. V lost 3 bases to trimming and J lost 1 base; unmatched junction nucleotides: 4. Germline V gene data show CDR1 as LNHDA and CDR2 as SQIVND (reference sequence). The CDR3, as DNA: TGTGCCAGTAGTATGGGACAGGCAAGCCAAGAGACCCAGTACTTC. Translation gives CASSMGQASQETQYF.

The CDR3 nucleotides are TGTGCCAGCAGCCAAGTAACGGTGAACACTGAAGCTTTCTTT. It specifies CASSQVTVNTEAFF. V gene TRBV3-1 (or the pseudogene TRBV3-2) combines with J gene TRBJ1-1; D gene uncertain. Deletions cut 1 base from V and 0 bases from J, with 6 bases between. Germline values: CDR1 LGHDT, CDR2 YNNKEL (reference sequence). This CDR3 comprises 14 residues.

The chain has TRBV6-6 and TRBJ2-4; 8 bases agree with TRBD1. The trim removed 2 bases at V and 8 bases at J, leaving 11 bases unmatched. Germline V gene lookup returns CDR1 MNHNY and CDR2 SVGAGI (reference sequence). The CDR3 loop spans 16 amino acids. Written as DNA, the CDR3 is TGTGCCAGCAGTTACCCTGACAGGGGCGAAAGAGACATTCAGTACTTC. Translated, it gives CASSYPDRGERDIQYF.

CDR3 in DNA: TGTGCCAGCAGCAAAAGCGCCGAAACAGGGAGTTCCAATGGCTACACCTTC. Its translation: CASSKSAETGSSNGYTF. V usage is TRBV21-1 and J usage is TRBJ1-2; TRBD1 is taken as the D call from the table, unchecked against the DNA. TRBV21-1 is an annotated pseudogene. This CDR3 contains 17 residues.

V is TRBV2 and J is TRBJ1-2; 7 bases map to TRBD1. The V and J ends lost 2 bases and 4 bases, in that order; junction bases with no gene match: 4. Germline V gene sequence: CDR1 SNHLY, CDR2 FYNNEI. CDR3 size: 14 residues. Here the CDR3 reads CASSERGQVYGYTF. In DNA form, the CDR3 reads TGTGCCAGCAGTGAACGAGGACAGGTCTATGGCTACACCTTC.

The chain uses TRBV6-1 and TRBJ2-5; D is unresolved. In germline, CDR1 is MNHNS, CDR2 SASEGT. This CDR3 is 14 amino acids long. With 0 bases removed from V and 2 bases from J, the gap between germline ends came to 7 bases. CDR3 amino acids: CASSEALLQETQYF. Written as DNA, the CDR3 is TGTGCCAGCAGTGAAGCGCTACTTCAAGAGACCCAGTACTTC.

This clone showed up just once. V and J are TRBV9 and TRBJ2-6; D gene unclear. This CDR3 is 15 amino acids long. CDR1 and CDR2 (germline): SGDLS, YYNGEE. With 2 bases removed from V and 0 bases from J, the gap between germline ends came to 6 bases. The CDR3 is CASSVASSGANVLTF. In DNA, the CDR3 is TGTGCCAGCAGCGTTGCGAGCTCTGGGGCCAACGTCCTGACTTTC.

The chain combines TRBV20-1 with TRBJ2-7; D unclear. V lost 3 bases to trimming and J lost 3 bases, with 21 bases between them. This CDR3 is 16 amino acids long. Germline V gives CDR1 DFQATT, CDR2 SNEGSKA (reference sequence). The CDR3 protein is CSASNPQVADFYEQYF. The CDR3 region has the DNA TGCAGTGCTAGTAACCCCCAAGTAGCAGACTTCTACGAGCAGTACTTC.

V is TRBV18 and J is TRBJ1-1, with D uncertain. Germline CDR1 reads KGHSH; CDR2 reads LQKENI. Trimming left V 4 bases short and J 6 bases short, with 18 bases between. The CDR3 consists of 15 residues. CDR3 coding DNA: TGTGCCAGCTCACTAACCCCCGCGGCTACGCCTGAAGCTTTCTTT. This gives the protein CASSLTPAATPEAFF. The full variable domain, rest sourced from reference TRBV18 and TRBJ1-1, is NAGVMQNPRHLVRRRGQEARLRCSPMKGHSHVYWYRQLPEEGLKFMVYLQKENIIDESGMPKERFSAEFPKEGPSILRIQQVVRGDSAAYFCASSLTPAATPEAFFGQGTRLTVV.

The J gene is TRBJ1-2, the V gene TRBV7-9; 7 bases are a match to TRBD1. V shed 2 bases and J 6 bases; nucleotides not matched to a gene: 9. The germline gives CDR1 SEHNR, CDR2 FQNEAQ (reference sequence). This CDR3 has 15 residues. Here the CDR3 DNA reads TGTGCCAGCAGCTTAACAGGGGTTCAGGGCGATGGCTACACCTTC. Amino acids: CASSLTGVQGDGYTF. Full variable domain (missing parts from reference TRBV7-9 and TRBJ1-2): DTGVSQNPRHKITKRGQNVTFRCDPISEHNRLYWYRQTLGQGPEFLTYFQNEAQLEKSRLLSDRFSAERPKGSFSTLEIQRTEQGDSAMYLCASSLTGVQGDGYTFGSGTRLTVV.

V gene TRBV28 combines with J gene TRBJ2-1; 13 positions agree with TRBD2. Germline loops: CDR1 MDHEN, CDR2 SYDVKM. The CDR3 sequence is 16 residues long. The junction had 4 bases not matched to a gene; V was cut back by 2 bases and J by 6 bases. CDR3 coding DNA: TGTGCCAGCAGTTTACCCGGGACTAGCGGGATCAATGAGCAGTTCTTC. As protein: CASSLPGTSGINEQFF.

The table lists this clone with a few counts. The chain links TRBV7-8 to TRBJ1-5; a weak D match, TRBD1 (6 bases). Germline values: CDR1 SGHVS, CDR2 FQNEAQ. The CDR3 is made up of 15 amino acids. With 1 base removed from V and 7 bases from J, the gap between germline ends came to 14 bases. The CDR3: CASSLVQGVVQPQHF. The CDR3 coding sequence is TGTGCCAGCAGCTTAGTACAGGGCGTGGTACAGCCCCAGCATTTT.

The chain couples TRBV6-5 to TRBJ2-2, with D unclear. Trimming took off 8 bases at V and 5 bases at J, with 15 bases between the two ends. CDR1 and CDR2 (germline): MNHEY, SVGAGI. CDR3 length equals 14 residues. The CDR3 spells CASSPQTRTGELFF. CDR3 nucleotides: TGTGCCAGCTCCCCCCAGACCAGGACCGGGGAGCTGTTTTTT.